This TCR beta chain emerged from a study of cytomegalovirus exposure and HLA in healthy donors. On the study more broadly: An earlier analysis found 95 million to 140 million unique TCR beta sequences from around 180 million T cells.

Germline V gives CDR1 MNHEY, CDR2 SVGAGI. Trimming took off 2 bases at V and 2 bases at J, with 11 bases between the two ends. This CDR3 is 15 amino acids long. 13 Jbeta primers and 60 Vbeta primers were used for the PCR. Using immunoSEQ multiplex PCR, the repertoire was profiled, and TCRdb retains in-frame clones only, with some absent. The sample yields some 130,000 clones, 79% seen once. What was sequenced was PBMCs. The sequence came from a man in his forties in good health and CMV-seropositive. The chain employs TRBV6-5 and TRBJ2-3; the D is unclear. The CDR3 coding sequence is TGTGCCAGCAGTTACGGGCCAAACCCCACAGATACGCAGTATTTT. Translation gives CASSYGPNPTDTQYF.